The source of this T cell receptor (beta chain) is a study of OX40 agonist ivuxolimab in advanced cancers. Study background: Age averaged approximately 60 years (range roughly 23 to 85), and about 86% were male. Overall study results and limits: Among the lowest peripheral clonal expansion occurred in 0.1-3.0 mg/kg partial responders. Expanded clones tended on average to be more numerous among CD8+ T cells than CD4+.

Regarding this clone: Its target is unknown.

This CDR3 has 15 residues. Germline-derived CDR1 and CDR2 are SNHLY and FYNNEI. Trimming cost V 10 bases and J 4 bases; bases outside gene matches: 10. Excluded were patients having autoimmune disease history or systemic immunosuppression. The repertoire was sequenced with immunoSEQ multiplex PCR; TCRdb's copy has only in-frame clones and lacks some. The repertoire has 75,000 to 100,000 clones, around 85% of them found once; the top ten carry about 1.9%. This sequence was found in an adult with an advanced solid tumor such as melanoma, head and neck, liver or kidney cancer. This specimen was CD4+ or CD8+ T cells sorted from blood, taken in a trial of the OX40 agonist ivuxolimab. The chain joins TRBV2 to TRBJ2-1; TRBD1 matches at 10 bases. The CDR3 DNA reads as TGTGCCACTACCCCTGGGGGACAGGGGTACAATGAGCAGTTCTTC. Its translation is CATTPGGQGYNEQFF.